Listed here are 13 T cell receptor beta chains from one sample, sequenced in a study of early T cells in non-severe SARS-CoV-2 infection. TCRdb re-analysed the 5' RACE reads in MiXCR, keeping a single row per CDR3 protein. This table holds about 98,000 distinct CDR3 sequences, under 15% found once. Sequences were obtained from whole blood. These receptors originate from an adult who was a healthcare worker with PCR-confirmed SARS-CoV-2 infection or an uninfected control (not recorded which).

This clonotype was detected ten times or more. The V gene is TRBV6-5, the J gene TRBJ1-2; 12 positions agree with TRBD1. There are 14 residues in the CDR3. CDR1 is MNHEY and CDR2 is SVGAGI in the germline V gene. V shed 6 bases and J 3 bases; nucleotides not matched to a gene: 2. CDR3 sequence reads: CASRGTGGDYGYTF. CDR3 in DNA: TGTGCCAGCAGGGGGACAGGGGGCGACTATGGCTACACCTTC.

The chain uses TRBV4-1 and TRBJ1-6; no reliable D call. Trimming cost V 0 bases and J 8 bases, with 14 bases left between them. The CDR3 has 16 amino acids. Germline V lookup: CDR1 MGHRA, CDR2 YSYEKL. CDR3 in amino acids: CASSQDRRPPDSPLHF. Here the CDR3 DNA reads TGCGCCAGCAGCCAAGACCGCCGTCCTCCAGATTCACCCCTCCACTTT.

The V and J genes are TRBV5-1 and TRBJ1-1; 7 bases align to TRBD1. The V segment lost 7 bases and the J segment 0 bases; nucleotides outside the gene matches: 9. The CDR3 runs to 15 residues. Looked up from germline, CDR1 is SGHRS and CDR2 is YFSETQ. The CDR3 region is CASGSDRAMNTEAFF. CDR3 sequence (DNA): TGCGCCAGCGGATCAGACAGGGCTATGAACACTGAAGCTTTCTTT.

The chain is built from TRBV28 and TRBJ2-2; possible D gene TRBD1, 5 bases. V was cut by 2 bases and J by 6 bases, with 10 bases left in between. The CDR3 totals 14 residues. The germline V gene encodes CDR1 MDHEN and CDR2 SYDVKM. The CDR3: CASSLEARAGELFF. CDR3 nucleotides: TGTGCCAGCAGTTTAGAAGCCAGGGCCGGGGAGCTGTTTTTT.

The chain employs TRBV28 and TRBJ2-5; D is undetermined. Germline V gives CDR1 MDHEN, CDR2 SYDVKM. Trimming pared 3 bases from V and 5 bases from J, leaving 13 bases between. CDR3 size: 14 residues. The CDR3 is CASSFTCALETQYF. The CDR3 region has the DNA TGTGCCAGCAGTTTTACATGCGCCCTCGAGACCCAGTACTTC.

The chain joins TRBV9 to TRBJ2-5, with D uncertain. The ends were cut back, 3 bases at V and 5 bases at J, with 8 bases in the middle. This CDR3 has 12 amino acids. Germline values: CDR1 SGDLS, CDR2 YYNGEE. CDR3 nucleotides: TGTGCCAGCAGCGGGGTCCCGGAGACCCAGTACTTC. Translated: CASSGVPETQYF.

In its sample, this clonotype was seen many times. V is TRBV20-1 and J is TRBJ2-1; D might be TRBD2 (6 bases). The CDR3 sequence is 15 residues long. The germline V and J ends were trimmed by 0 bases and 3 bases, with 12 bases remaining between them. Germline assignment: CDR1 DFQATT and CDR2 SNEGSKA (reference sequence). The CDR3 loop is CSARETASDYNEQFF. The CDR3 DNA is TGCAGTGCTAGAGAGACCGCTAGCGACTACAATGAGCAGTTCTTC.

This clonotype was seen a handful of times. This chain joins TRBV28 and TRBJ2-3; D is unclear. CDR1 and CDR2 from the germline V gene are MDHEN and SYDVKM. This CDR3 comprises 15 residues. Trimming stripped 0 bases from V and 5 bases from J, with 12 bases between. The CDR3 coding sequence is TGTGCCAGCAGTTTATGGCAGGCGGCAGGAGATACGCAGTATTTT. Translating gives CASSLWQAAGDTQYF.

The table lists this clonotype with a few counts. J is TRBJ1-6 and V is TRBV18; D gene ambiguous. Germline V gene lookup returns CDR1 KGHSH and CDR2 LQKENI. This CDR3 comprises 14 residues. V was pared by 4 bases and J by 3 bases, with 7 bases between. The CDR3 loop reads CASSQRSYNSPLHF. The CDR3 DNA follows: TGTGCCAGCTCACAGCGCAGCTATAATTCACCCCTCCACTTT. The variable domain in full, with the rest retrieved from reference TRBV18 and TRBJ1-6, is NAGVMQNPRHLVRRRGQEARLRCSPMKGHSHVYWYRQLPEEGLKFMVYLQKENIIDESGMPKERFSAEFPKEGPSILRIQQVVRGDSAAYFCASSQRSYNSPLHFGNGTRLTVT.

This clonotype was observed many times. This sequence joins TRBV5-1 and TRBJ2-1; no clear D gene. CDR3 length equals 17 residues. Trimming left V 0 bases short and J 0 bases short, with 13 bases between. From germline, CDR1 is SGHRS and CDR2 YFSETQ. CDR3 in DNA: TGCGCCAGCAGCTTGGAGGGCGGAAAAAGCTCCTACAATGAGCAGTTCTTC. Protein sequence: CASSLEGGKSSYNEQFF.

In this sample, this clonotype turned up a few times. The chain joins TRBV18 to TRBJ2-7; 9 bases fit TRBD1. This CDR3 is built from 13 residues. Trimming at V came to 4 bases and at J to 7 bases, leaving 5 bases not matched to a gene. Germline V lookup: CDR1 KGHSH, CDR2 LQKENI. DNA of the CDR3: TGTGCCAGCTCACGGGACAGGGTTTGGGAGCAGTACTTC. It encodes CASSRDRVWEQYF.

This clonotype was seen a handful of times. The chain employs TRBV28 and TRBJ1-3, with TRBD1 matching 10 bases. CDR1 is MDHEN and CDR2 is SYDVKM in the germline V gene. The CDR3 length is 15 residues. V lost 5 bases, J lost 2 bases, and 3 bases stayed unmatched. CDR3 sequence (DNA): TGTGCCAGCAGTCTCGGGACAGGGGCTGGAAACACCATATATTTT. Translating it yields CASSLGTGAGNTIYF.

This clonotype was counted a few times. This rearrangement joins TRBV6-1 to TRBJ2-7; D gene ambiguous. The CDR3 length is 13 residues. V was pared by 2 bases and J by 2 bases, with 7 bases between. Per the germline V gene, CDR1 is MNHNS and CDR2 is SASEGT. The CDR3: CASSESTPYEQYF. For the CDR3, the DNA is TGTGCCAGCAGTGAATCCACCCCCTACGAGCAGTACTTC.